Below, 14 T cell receptor beta chains from the same sample are listed, as sequenced in a study of early T cells in non-severe SARS-CoV-2 infection. One entry per CDR3 protein, called by TCRdb with MiXCR from the 5' RACE reads. The sample carries about 99,000 distinct CDR3 sequences, around a sixth recorded once. The source material was whole blood. The receptors stem from an adult who was a healthcare worker with PCR-confirmed SARS-CoV-2 infection or an uninfected control (not recorded which).

The chain has TRBV4-3 and TRBJ2-1, with D tentatively TRBD2 (6 bases). The germline CDR1 and CDR2 sequences are LGHNA and YSLEER. Trimming stripped 0 bases from V and 6 bases from J, with 9 bases between. CDR3 length: 14 residues. The CDR3 sequence: CASSQDTTSNEQFF. The CDR3 nucleotides are TGCGCCAGCAGCCAAGATACGACTAGCAATGAGCAGTTCTTC.

The sample holds a few counts of this clonotype. The V call is TRBV2, the J call TRBJ2-3, with a possible D match to TRBD2 (5 bases). The CDR3 has 15 residues. Between the trimmed V and J ends, which lost 4 bases and 4 bases, there was a span of 15 bases. Germline V lookup: CDR1 SNHLY, CDR2 FYNNEI. CDR3 bases: TGTGCCAGCAGTGGAGGGCACATCCACCCAGATACGCAGTATTTT. Translating gives CASSGGHIHPDTQYF.

V is TRBV10-3 and J is TRBJ1-5; 10 bases map to TRBD1. The length of the CDR3 is 14 residues. Looked up from germline, CDR1 is ENHRY and CDR2 is SYGVKD. V lost 3 bases and J lost 5; bases outside the gene matches: 1. Here the CDR3 DNA reads TGTGCCATCAGTGAAGACAGGGGGCATCAGCCCCAGCATTTT. It codes for CAISEDRGHQPQHF.

This clonotype came up a few times. The chain recombines TRBV12-3 or TRBV12-4 with TRBJ1-2, with D hard to call. This CDR3 has 14 residues. Trimming took off 3 bases at V and 1 base at J, with 9 bases between the two ends. The CDR3 here is CASSFPGNNYGYTF. The CDR3, as DNA: TGTGCCAGCAGTTTTCCCGGGAATAACTATGGCTACACCTTC.

The genes are TRBV30 and TRBJ1-6; D is unclear. The CDR3 covers 14 residues. Germline values: CDR1 GTSNPN, CDR2 SVGIG (reference sequence). The germline V and J ends were trimmed by 7 bases and 0 bases, with 10 bases remaining between them. The CDR3 protein is CASDGSSYNSPLHF. The CDR3 DNA is TGTGCCTCAGACGGGAGCTCCTATAATTCACCCCTCCACTTT.

The chain employs TRBV11-2 and TRBJ2-3; 8 positions agree with TRBD1. The germline CDR1 and CDR2 sequences are SGHAT and FQNNGV. The trim removed 5 bases at V and 5 bases at J, leaving 3 bases unmatched. This CDR3 comprises 13 residues. CDR3 in amino acids: CASSPDRGDTQYF. DNA for the CDR3: TGTGCCAGCAGCCCAGACAGGGGAGATACGCAGTATTTT.

This chain uses TRBV12-3 or TRBV12-4 with TRBJ2-7, with D unclear. The CDR3 runs 12 residues. V dropped 5 bases and J dropped 2 bases, with 7 bases sitting between them. The DNA for the CDR3 is TGTGCCAGCAGTCCTCACCCCTACGAGCAGTACTTC. As protein: CASSPHPYEQYF.

With respect to this clonotype: A read error may explain this, as a much larger clone is one base away. The V call is TRBV11-2, the J call TRBJ2-7; the D is unclear. Germline-derived CDR1 and CDR2 are SGHAT and FQNNGV. This CDR3 spans 12 amino acids. The germline V and J ends were trimmed by 5 bases and 6 bases, with 11 bases remaining between them. CDR3 DNA: TGTGCCAGCAGCCCCGACGCCTGCGAGCAGTACTTC. This gives the protein CASSPDACEQYF.

This clonotype was seen only once. The chain is built from TRBV18 and TRBJ2-7; the D is unclear. The V gene's germline CDR1 is KGHSH and CDR2 LQKENI. CDR3 length: 12 residues. Trimming shortened V by 4 bases and J by 4 bases, and 8 bases separated the two germline ends. Here the CDR3 DNA reads TGTGCCAGCTCACTGTTCGGGTACGAGCAGTACTTC. This translates into CASSLFGYEQYF.

This chain links TRBV28 with TRBJ2-1; the D is unclear. Trimming took 5 bases from V and 7 from J, leaving 15 bases between them. The CDR3 covers 14 residues. The germline V gene has CDR1 MDHEN and CDR2 SYDVKM. For the CDR3, the DNA is TGTGCCAGCAGTCGCCGTAGGTGGGTGAATGAGCAGTTCTTC. Protein sequence: CASSRRRWVNEQFF.

This clonotype was seen many times. The gene calls are TRBV5-1 and TRBJ2-3, with D uncertain. V was clipped by 0 bases and J by 2 bases, with 4 bases between them. CDR3 length: 13 residues. The V gene's germline CDR1 is SGHRS and CDR2 YFSETQ. The CDR3 is CASSLDVTDTQYF. The CDR3 DNA reads TGCGCCAGCAGCTTGGACGTCACAGATACGCAGTATTTT.

This clonotype occurred a few times. The V call is TRBV10-2, the J call TRBJ2-7, with D possibly being TRBD1 (5 bases). The CDR3 totals 16 residues. Germline CDR1 and CDR2: WSHSY and SAAADI. The V gene lost 8 bases and the J gene lost 4 bases, with 24 bases spanning the gap. CDR3 residues: CASAQGPPGGVYEQYF. Written as DNA, the CDR3 is TGCGCCAGCGCCCAGGGCCCCCCGGGTGGGGTTTACGAGCAGTACTTC.

This chain links TRBV4-1 with TRBJ1-5; no firm D call. V gave up 3 bases and J gave up 7 bases, with 10 bases separating them. The CDR3 extends over 13 amino acids. Germline-derived CDR1 and CDR2 are MGHRA and YSYEKL. The CDR3 DNA follows: TGCGCCAGCAGCCAGGGCTCTGAGCAGCCCCAGCATTTT. Its translation: CASSQGSEQPQHF.

This clonotype was seen ten or more times. The chain joins TRBV29-1 to TRBJ2-2; D is perhaps TRBD2 (6 bases). The CDR3 covers 12 residues. V was cut by 5 bases and J by 7 bases, with 11 bases left in between. Germline-derived CDR1 and CDR2 are SQVTM and ANQGSEA. The CDR3 bases are TGCAGCGTTTTAGGGGAGGACGGGGAGCTGTTTTTT. This sequence encodes CSVLGEDGELFF.